Listed below are T cell receptor beta chains from one sample, sequenced in a study of beta chain features in type 1 diabetes. The method was immunoSEQ multiplex PCR; TCRdb's version includes in-frame clones alone and lacks a portion of them. This sample has around 250,000 clones; 24% occur once, and the top ten carry about 0.012%. Sequencing was performed on naive CD4+ T cells from blood. Source of these receptors: a woman aged 30 to 39 with type 1 diabetes. CDR3s include the opening cysteine and the closing phenylalanine or tryptophan. D genes are given only for firm matches. Size tells how often a clone was seen (once, few, many) or the class of an expanded clone, and some rows leave it out.

J gene: TRBJ2-5; V gene: TRBV4-1; D gene: -; clone size: -; CDR3 protein: CASRPMAGQETQYF; CDR3 DNA: TGCGCCAGCAGACCCATGGCAGGTCAAGAGACCCAGTACTTC
J gene: TRBJ2-7; V gene: TRBV4-2; D gene: -; clone size: -; CDR3 protein: CASSQESMGQGSHEQYF; CDR3 DNA: TGTGCCAGCAGCCAAGAGAGTATGGGCCAAGGTAGTCACGAGCAGTACTTC
J gene: TRBJ1-4; V gene: TRBV27; D gene: -; clone size: -; CDR3 protein: CASSSGTNEKLFF; CDR3 DNA: TGTGCCAGCAGTTCCGGGACTAATGAAAAACTGTTTTTT
J gene: TRBJ2-1; V gene: TRBV6-6; D gene: -; clone size: -; CDR3 protein: CASCSGSTSNEQFF; CDR3 DNA: TGTGCCAGCTGCTCCGGGAGCACCTCCAATGAGCAGTTCTTC
J gene: TRBJ1-2; V gene: TRBV27; D gene: -; clone size: -; CDR3 protein: CASSLSRDSYGYTF; CDR3 DNA: TGTGCCAGCAGTTTATCCCGAGACAGCTATGGCTACACCTTC
J gene: TRBJ1-2; V gene: TRBV7-2; D gene: -; clone size: few; CDR3 protein: CASSFDGVYGYTF; CDR3 DNA: TGTGCCAGCAGCTTTGACGGAGTTTATGGCTACACCTTC
J gene: TRBJ1-1; V gene: TRBV9; D gene: -; clone size: few; CDR3 protein: CASSGSRTSNTEAFF; CDR3 DNA: TGTGCCAGCAGCGGCAGTCGGACATCGAACACTGAAGCTTTCTTT
J gene: TRBJ2-1; V gene: TRBV30; D gene: TRBD2; clone size: few; CDR3 protein: CAQGTSGYNEQFF; CDR3 DNA: TGTGCCCAAGGGACTAGCGGGTACAATGAGCAGTTCTTC
J gene: TRBJ2-1; V gene: TRBV5-6; D gene: -; clone size: few; CDR3 protein: CASRRGGSEQFF; CDR3 DNA: TGTGCCAGCCGGAGAGGAGGTAGTGAGCAGTTCTTC
J gene: TRBJ2-5; V gene: TRBV7-8; D gene: -; clone size: few; CDR3 protein: CASSMGQQETQYF; CDR3 DNA: TGTGCCAGCAGCATGGGACAACAAGAGACCCAGTACTTC
J gene: TRBJ2-2; V gene: TRBV11-2; D gene: -; clone size: few; CDR3 protein: CASSLPANTGELFF; CDR3 DNA: TGTGCCAGCAGCTTACCCGCGAACACCGGGGAGCTGTTTTTT